The clone carrying this T cell receptor (beta chain) came up once. Its target is unknown. The sample comes from a study of OX40 agonist ivuxolimab in advanced cancers. Overall study findings and caveats: The study observed clonal expansion of CD4+ and CD8+ blood T cells by week 6 at 0.1 to 3.0 mg/kg. Expanded peripheral T cell antigen specificity was not determined.

Sequencing was performed with immunoSEQ multiplex PCR; in TCRdb, only in-frame clones are kept and a portion is missing. Among more than 85,000 clones, 80% to 95% were seen once, and the ten largest hold 1.5% to 2%. This CDR3 is built from 15 residues. Germline CDR1 is SGDLS and CDR2 is YYNGEE. V dropped 0 bases and J dropped 4 bases, with 13 bases sitting between them. This sequence was found in an adult with an advanced solid tumor such as melanoma, head and neck, liver or kidney cancer. The specimen was CD4+ or CD8+ T cells sorted from blood, collected in a trial of the OX40 agonist ivuxolimab. The rearrangement links TRBV9 to TRBJ1-2; D is possibly TRBD1 (6 bases). The CDR3 bases are TGTGCCAGCAGCGTAGGAGGGGGGGCGAGCTATGGCTACACCTTC. It encodes CASSVGGGASYGYTF.